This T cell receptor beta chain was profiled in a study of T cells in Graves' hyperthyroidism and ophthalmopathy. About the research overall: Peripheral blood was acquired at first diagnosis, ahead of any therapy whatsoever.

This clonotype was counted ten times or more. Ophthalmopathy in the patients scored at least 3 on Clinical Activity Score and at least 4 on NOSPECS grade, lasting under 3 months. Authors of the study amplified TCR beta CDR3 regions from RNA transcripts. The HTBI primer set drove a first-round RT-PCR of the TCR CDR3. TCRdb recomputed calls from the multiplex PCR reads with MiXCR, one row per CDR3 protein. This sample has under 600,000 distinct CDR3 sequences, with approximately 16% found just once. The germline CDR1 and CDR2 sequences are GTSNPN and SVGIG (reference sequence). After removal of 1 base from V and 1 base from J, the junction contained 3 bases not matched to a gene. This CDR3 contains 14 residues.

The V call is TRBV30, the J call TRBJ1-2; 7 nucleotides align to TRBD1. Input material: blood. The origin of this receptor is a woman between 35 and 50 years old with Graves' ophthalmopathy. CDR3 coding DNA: TGTGCCTGGAGTGGGGACAGCAGTAACTATGGCTACACCTTC. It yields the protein CAWSGDSSNYGYTF.